These 2 T cell receptor beta chains originate from one sample sequenced in a study of Ad26.COV2.S vaccination and SARS-CoV-2 variants. Treatment reported: 15 to 20 received Ad26.COV2.S at low or high dose, single or two shots; about 5 received placebo; per-sample allocation not given. Sample collection was performed on day 63 after the first vaccine or placebo injection. TCRdb's copy holds only in-frame clones and misses some; the assay was immunoSEQ multiplex PCR. The table records 250,000 or so clones, around 88% of them present only once. The sequencing used peripheral blood, collected in a trial of Ad26.COV2.S vaccine versus placebo. The receptors stem from a person aged 18-65 years who received the Ad26.COV2.S COVID-19 vaccine or a placebo.

The chain's CDR3 is CSHRRGRADTQYF. The DNA of the CDR3 is TGCAGCCATCGCAGGGGAAGGGCAGATACGCAGTATTTT. The chain links TRBV29-1 to TRBJ2-3, with a possible D match to TRBD1 (6 bases). The length of the CDR3 is 13 residues. The V gene lost 8 bases and the J gene lost 4 bases, with 16 bases spanning the gap. Germline assignment: CDR1 SQVTM and CDR2 ANQGSEA.

The rearrangement uses TRBV19 and TRBJ1-5, with D uncertain. The CDR3 extends over 15 amino acids. V lost 3 bases and J 0 bases, leaving 9 bases between the germline ends. CDR1 is LNHDA and CDR2 is SQIVND in the germline V gene (reference sequence). As DNA, the CDR3 is TGTGCCAGTAGTATTCCGGTTGGTAGCAATCAGCCCCAGCATTTT. It yields the protein CASSIPVGSNQPQHF.